The TCR beta chain described here comes from a study of cytomegalovirus exposure and HLA in healthy donors. General observations from the study: Accurate prediction of HLA-A and HLA-B alleles (for most subjects) was reportedly achieved from TCR beta sequences. A later analysis found that most CMV-associated TCR beta chains appeared HLA-restricted. Approximately 18,000 TCR beta sequences were associated with HLA alleles at 0.05 false discovery rate in a later analysis. Among TCR beta chains, those listed as cytomegalovirus-associated numbered 164.

As to this clone: The target antigen is unknown.

CDR3 length equals 14 residues. Trimming removed 6 bases at V and 7 bases at J, with 15 bases between. Germline V gene data show CDR1 as MDHEN and CDR2 as SYDVKM. This PCR relied on a set of 60 Vbeta primers and 13 Jbeta primers. The table came from immunoSEQ multiplex PCR; TCRdb's copy has only in-frame clones and leaves some out. Among some 190,000 clones, over 60% were seen once, and the ten largest hold under 5%. Sequenced: PBMCs. The TCR sequence derives from a man in his thirties or forties in good health and CMV-seropositive. The rearrangement joins TRBV28 to TRBJ1-4; D is possibly TRBD1 (6 bases). The CDR3 DNA reads as TGTGCCAGCAGGACGGACAGCCTACGTGAAAAACTGTTTTTT. Its translation is CASRTDSLREKLFF.